Listed below are T cell receptor beta chains from one sample, sequenced in a study of T-cell reconstitution after alpha-beta-depleted transplantation in children. TCRdb itself ran the PCR reads through MiXCR, one entry per CDR3 protein. The sample has about 90,000 distinct CDR3 sequences; about 16% are singletons. The sample in question was PBMCs, mostly from graft donor cells, obtained 180 days after TCRalphabeta/CD19-depleted stem cell transplant. The receptors come from a male patient aged 2 to 9 who had a stem cell transplant for acute lymphoblastic leukemia, so the T cells may come from the graft donor. Each CDR3 is given with its conserved first and last residue. Each record gives: D gene, J gene, V gene, clone size, CDR3 DNA, CDR3 protein. The D gene is left open where the match is weak. Clone size is stated in some rows and not others, as once, few, many or a class when expanded.

D gene: TRBD1; J gene: TRBJ1-1; V gene: TRBV12-3/TRBV12-4; clone size: NA; CDR3 DNA: TGTGCCAGCAGTTTGAGAGGGGGCGGAGAAGCTTTCTTT; CDR3 protein: CASSLRGGGEAFF
D gene: TRBD2; J gene: TRBJ2-2; V gene: TRBV20-1; clone size: few; CDR3 DNA: TGCAGTGCTAGAGACATTAAGCGGGACCCTACCGGGGAGCTGTTTTTT; CDR3 protein: CSARDIKRDPTGELFF
D gene: TRBD1; J gene: TRBJ2-5; V gene: TRBV12-3/TRBV12-4; clone size: few; CDR3 DNA: TGTGCCAGCAGTGACAGGGAAGAGACCCAGTACTTC; CDR3 protein: CASSDREETQYF
D gene: NA; J gene: TRBJ1-1; V gene: TRBV7-2; clone size: few; CDR3 DNA: TGTGCCAGCAGCTTAAGCCTGAACACTGAAGCTTTCTTT; CDR3 protein: CASSLSLNTEAFF
D gene: NA; J gene: TRBJ2-7; V gene: TRBV20-1; clone size: few; CDR3 DNA: TGCAGTGCTAGAGCGGTCCTCGCCTACGAGCAGTACTTC; CDR3 protein: CSARAVLAYEQYF
D gene: NA; J gene: TRBJ2-7; V gene: TRBV6-1; clone size: few; CDR3 DNA: TGTGCCAGCAGTCCGGCTATCGACGAGCAGTACTTC; CDR3 protein: CASSPAIDEQYF
D gene: TRBD1; J gene: TRBJ2-3; V gene: TRBV7-6; clone size: few; CDR3 DNA: TGTGCCAGCAGCTCAGGGACAGGGTGGTTCACAGATACGCAGTATTTT; CDR3 protein: CASSSGTGWFTDTQYF
D gene: NA; J gene: TRBJ2-7; V gene: TRBV20-1; clone size: many; CDR3 DNA: TGCAGTGCTGCCTCGGACGCTTACTTC; CDR3 protein: CSAASDAYF
D gene: NA; J gene: TRBJ1-2; V gene: TRBV5-1; clone size: few; CDR3 DNA: TGCGCCAGCAGCTTGGCCGACAGCCTTAGGATCTATGGCTACACCTTC; CDR3 protein: CASSLADSLRIYGYTF
D gene: TRBD2; J gene: TRBJ2-7; V gene: TRBV27; clone size: NA; CDR3 DNA: TGTGCCAGCAGCTTTAGCGGGGGAGTCTTCTACGAGCAGTACTTC; CDR3 protein: CASSFSGGVFYEQYF
D gene: NA; J gene: TRBJ2-2; V gene: TRBV6-1; clone size: NA; CDR3 DNA: TGTGCCACCTCGGGGGGGACAGGGTACACCAGGGAGCTGTTTTTT; CDR3 protein: CATSGGTGYTRELFF
D gene: NA; J gene: TRBJ2-5; V gene: TRBV7-9; clone size: many; CDR3 DNA: TGTGCCAGCAGCTCAGGGACGGATCAAGAGACCCAGTACTTC; CDR3 protein: CASSSGTDQETQYF
D gene: NA; J gene: TRBJ2-1; V gene: TRBV28; clone size: few; CDR3 DNA: TGTGCCAGCAGTTTCATAGGGGGGGGTATTCAACGAGGGCAGTTCTTC; CDR3 protein: CASSFIGGGIQRGQFF
D gene: NA; J gene: TRBJ1-1; V gene: TRBV5-1; clone size: few; CDR3 DNA: TGCGCCAGCAGCTTGAGGGCGTTAGGAGATGAAGCTTTCTTT; CDR3 protein: CASSLRALGDEAFF
D gene: TRBD1; J gene: TRBJ1-2; V gene: TRBV5-1; clone size: NA; CDR3 DNA: TGCGCCAGCAGCTCCCCACGGACAGGGGCGTCTCTGAACTATGGCTACACCTTC; CDR3 protein: CASSSPRTGASLNYGYTF
D gene: NA; J gene: TRBJ2-7; V gene: TRBV12-3/TRBV12-4; clone size: NA; CDR3 DNA: TGTGCCAGCAGTACTGGGACGACCTCCTACGAGCAGTACTTC; CDR3 protein: CASSTGTTSYEQYF
D gene: TRBD1; J gene: TRBJ2-1; V gene: TRBV4-3; clone size: many; CDR3 DNA: TGCGCCAGCAGCCAAGCCCTGGCAGGGGGCAGGGATGAGCAGTTCTTC; CDR3 protein: CASSQALAGGRDEQFF
D gene: TRBD2; J gene: TRBJ2-1; V gene: TRBV5-1; clone size: medium-sized; CDR3 DNA: TGCGCCAGCAGCTTGAGGACTAGTGTCTACAATGAGCAGTTCTTC; CDR3 protein: CASSLRTSVYNEQFF
D gene: NA; J gene: TRBJ1-2; V gene: TRBV5-1; clone size: many; CDR3 DNA: TGCGCCAGCAGCTTGTCACCCCTCTGGGGCTACACCTTC; CDR3 protein: CASSLSPLWGYTF
D gene: NA; J gene: TRBJ2-5; V gene: TRBV20-1; clone size: NA; CDR3 DNA: TGCAGTGCTAGACTACCCCTAACCCAAGAGACCCAGTACTTC; CDR3 protein: CSARLPLTQETQYF
D gene: TRBD2; J gene: TRBJ2-1; V gene: TRBV20-1; clone size: few; CDR3 DNA: TGCAGTGCTAGGAATCTAGCGGGGGCCTACAATGAGCAGTTCTTC; CDR3 protein: CSARNLAGAYNEQFF
D gene: TRBD1; J gene: TRBJ2-7; V gene: TRBV5-1; clone size: few; CDR3 DNA: TGCGCCAGCAGCGCACAGGGGACCGGGTCCTACGAGCAGTACTTC; CDR3 protein: CASSAQGTGSYEQYF
D gene: NA; J gene: TRBJ2-7; V gene: TRBV20-1; clone size: many; CDR3 DNA: TGCAGTGCAACCAGTCGGAACCCGGCGTGGGAGCAGTACTTC; CDR3 protein: CSATSRNPAWEQYF
D gene: NA; J gene: TRBJ2-4; V gene: TRBV7-9; clone size: few; CDR3 DNA: TGTGCCAGCAGCTTAGGGGGGCTGGGGCGAGCCAAAAACATTCAGTACTTC; CDR3 protein: CASSLGGLGRAKNIQYF
D gene: NA; J gene: TRBJ1-2; V gene: TRBV5-5; clone size: NA; CDR3 DNA: TGTGCCAGCAGCTTGGCGACAGCTAAAACGTATGGCTACACCTTC; CDR3 protein: CASSLATAKTYGYTF
D gene: TRBD2; J gene: TRBJ2-1; V gene: TRBV5-1; clone size: few; CDR3 DNA: TGCGCCAGCAGCTTGGAGAAGGGAGGGGATGAGCAGTTCTTC; CDR3 protein: CASSLEKGGDEQFF
D gene: NA; J gene: TRBJ2-7; V gene: TRBV10-3; clone size: medium-sized; CDR3 DNA: TGTGCCATCAGTGAGTCGACGGTCCGCGGTCAGTACTTC; CDR3 protein: CAISESTVRGQYF
D gene: TRBD2; J gene: TRBJ2-5; V gene: TRBV5-1; clone size: once; CDR3 DNA: TGCGCCAGCTGCCCTCTAGCGGGGGGCTTGAACCAAGAGACCCAGTACTTC; CDR3 protein: CASCPLAGGLNQETQYF
D gene: NA; J gene: TRBJ2-1; V gene: TRBV7-2; clone size: NA; CDR3 DNA: TGTGCCAGCAGCGCCCAACGCAATGAGCAGTTCTTC; CDR3 protein: CASSAQRNEQFF
D gene: TRBD2; J gene: TRBJ2-5; V gene: TRBV20-1; clone size: NA; CDR3 DNA: TGCAGTGCTATAGCGGGGGGAAGTGAGACCCAGTACTTC; CDR3 protein: CSAIAGGSETQYF
D gene: NA; J gene: TRBJ1-2; V gene: TRBV6-5; clone size: many; CDR3 DNA: TGTGCCAGCAGTTACTCGGCCACGAGGGGAGCAAACTATGGCTACACCTTC; CDR3 protein: CASSYSATRGANYGYTF
D gene: TRBD2; J gene: TRBJ2-1; V gene: TRBV20-1; clone size: NA; CDR3 DNA: TGCAGTGCTCCTCGTCTAGCGGGGGGTTCCGATGAGCAGTTCTTC; CDR3 protein: CSAPRLAGGSDEQFF
D gene: TRBD2; J gene: TRBJ2-5; V gene: TRBV7-6; clone size: NA; CDR3 DNA: TGTGCCAGCAGCCCGGCTACTGCGGGGGGGCGAGAGACCCAGTACTTC; CDR3 protein: CASSPATAGGRETQYF
D gene: TRBD1; J gene: TRBJ2-7; V gene: TRBV4-1; clone size: few; CDR3 DNA: TGCGCCAGCAGCCAAGAAGGACAGGGGGCCTACGAGCAGTACTTC; CDR3 protein: CASSQEGQGAYEQYF
D gene: NA; J gene: TRBJ1-1; V gene: TRBV7-2; clone size: many; CDR3 DNA: TGTGCCAGCAGCTTGGATGCGGGCACTGAAGCTTTCTTT; CDR3 protein: CASSLDAGTEAFF
D gene: TRBD1; J gene: TRBJ2-7; V gene: TRBV7-9; clone size: few; CDR3 DNA: TGTGCCAGCAGCCGTGGACAGGGCGGCGAGCAGTACTTC; CDR3 protein: CASSRGQGGEQYF
D gene: NA; J gene: TRBJ2-3; V gene: TRBV11-1; clone size: NA; CDR3 DNA: TGTGCCAGCTACGGGTGGGACACTTCCTCGTTCCACACAGATACGCAGTATTTT; CDR3 protein: CASYGWDTSSFHTDTQYF
D gene: NA; J gene: TRBJ2-1; V gene: TRBV6-2/TRBV6-3; clone size: few; CDR3 DNA: TGTGCCAGCAGGACTCCACCCCAATTACGCAATGAGCAGTTCTTC; CDR3 protein: CASRTPPQLRNEQFF
D gene: NA; J gene: TRBJ2-3; V gene: TRBV24-1; clone size: NA; CDR3 DNA: TGTGCCACCAGTGATTTGTCAGGGGATACGCACTATTTT; CDR3 protein: CATSDLSGDTHYF
D gene: NA; J gene: TRBJ1-1; V gene: TRBV20-1; clone size: few; CDR3 DNA: TGCTCTCGTTGGAACACTGAAGCTTTCTTT; CDR3 protein: CSRWNTEAFF
D gene: NA; J gene: TRBJ1-2; V gene: TRBV12-3/TRBV12-4; clone size: few; CDR3 DNA: TGTGCCAGCAGTTTAGTGGGGGGCGCCGGCTACACCTTC; CDR3 protein: CASSLVGGAGYTF
D gene: TRBD2; J gene: TRBJ2-1; V gene: TRBV5-1; clone size: few; CDR3 DNA: TGCGCCAGCAGCCGTACCGGACTAGCGGGAGACTACAATGAGCAGTTCTTC; CDR3 protein: CASSRTGLAGDYNEQFF
D gene: TRBD1; J gene: TRBJ2-1; V gene: TRBV7-8; clone size: NA; CDR3 DNA: TGTGCCAGCAGCTTAGTCAAGACAGGGATCAATGAGCAGTTCTTC; CDR3 protein: CASSLVKTGINEQFF
D gene: TRBD1; J gene: TRBJ1-6; V gene: TRBV20-1; clone size: NA; CDR3 DNA: TGCAGTGCTAGGGTCGACAGGGTGGGTTCACCCCTCCACTTT; CDR3 protein: CSARVDRVGSPLHF